What follows are 30 T cell receptor beta chains derived from one specimen sequenced in a study of cytomegalovirus exposure and HLA in healthy donors. Use of 60 Vbeta and 13 Jbeta primers characterized the PCR. Generated by immunoSEQ multiplex PCR, the TCRdb table keeps only in-frame clones and is missing some. The table lists more than 95,000 clones, roughly a sixth of them singletons, with 2.9% in the top ten. Sequencing was performed on PBMCs. These receptor sequences come from a female donor in good health and CMV-seropositive.

This clone has a handful of counts. The chain links TRBV4-2 to TRBJ2-1; D ambiguous. The CDR3 covers 18 residues. V gave up 0 bases and J gave up 0 bases, with 15 bases separating them. Germline lookup yields CDR1 LGHNA and CDR2 YNFKEQ. The CDR3 loop is CASSQEGPDQNSYNEQFF. The CDR3 region has the DNA TGTGCCAGCAGCCAAGAGGGCCCCGATCAGAACTCCTACAATGAGCAGTTCTTC.

The rearrangement links TRBV9 to TRBJ2-2; 7 bases fit TRBD1. V lost 3 bases to trimming and J lost 4 bases; unmatched junction nucleotides: 12. The CDR3 contains 17 residues. The germline gives CDR1 SGDLS, CDR2 YYNGEE. The CDR3 coding sequence is TGTGCCAGCAGCGCCCTTTCCACCGGGACAGCCACCGGGGAGCTGTTTTTT. Translating gives CASSALSTGTATGELFF.

This chain's CDR3 is CASSGQVGSPLHF. In nucleotides, the CDR3 is TGTGCCAGCAGTGGACAGGTCGGCTCACCCCTCCACTTT. The chain combines TRBV5-6 with TRBJ1-6; 7 bases map to TRBD1. CDR1 SGHDT and CDR2 YYEEEE come from the germline V gene. Trimming took 5 bases from V and 10 from J; bases not matched to a gene: 6. This CDR3 region has 13 residues.

This clone was picked up a small number of times. The chain links TRBV9 to TRBJ2-5; D might be TRBD2 (5 bases). The CDR3 spans 18 residues. In germline, CDR1 is SGDLS, CDR2 YYNGEE. V lost 4 bases, J lost 0 bases, and 22 bases lay in between. The CDR3 nucleotides are TGTGCCAGCAGCCCACCCTCAGGAGGCGGGTCTTACCAAGAGACCCAGTACTTC. Its translation is CASSPPSGGGSYQETQYF.

This clone was picked up many times. The CDR3 spells CASSVARRVAGSTDTQYF. The CDR3 DNA reads TGTGCCAGCAGCGTAGCCCGGAGGGTAGCGGGTTCCACAGATACGCAGTATTTT. This rearrangement joins TRBV9 to TRBJ2-3, with 7 positions matching TRBD2. The ends lost 0 bases at V and 2 bases at J; junction bases unmatched: 12. The CDR3 extends over 18 amino acids. Germline V gene data show CDR1 as SGDLS and CDR2 as YYNGEE. Using reference TRBV9 and TRBJ2-3 for the parts outside the CDR3, the full variable domain is DSGVTQTPKHLITATGQRVTLRCSPRSGDLSVYWYQQSLDQGLQFLIQYYNGEERAKGNILERFSAQQFPDLHSELNLSSLELGDSALYFCASSVARRVAGSTDTQYFGPGTRLTVL.

This clone occurred a few times. The chain uses TRBV6-1 and TRBJ1-1; D is unresolved. The CDR3 is 15 residues long. Trimming pared 6 bases from V and 3 bases from J, leaving 17 bases between. Germline CDR1 MNHNS, CDR2 SASEGT. CDR3 in DNA: TGTGCCAGCAGCACCTCCACACATACCGACACTGAAGCTTTCTTT. Translating it yields CASSTSTHTDTEAFF.

This chain links TRBV28 with TRBJ1-2; 8 nucleotides align to TRBD1. The CDR3 has 15 residues. Trimming at V came to 3 bases and at J to 5 bases, leaving 8 bases not matched to a gene. CDR1 and CDR2 (germline): MDHEN, SYDVKM. The CDR3 nucleotides are TGTGCCAGCAGTTTCCTTCGACAGGGGAGATATGGCTACACCTTC. Protein product: CASSFLRQGRYGYTF.

This clone occurred a few times. V gene TRBV19 combines with J gene TRBJ1-1; TRBD1 is a possible D gene (5 bases). Deletions cut 5 bases from V and 5 bases from J, with 15 bases between. CDR1 is LNHDA and CDR2 is SQIVND in the germline V gene (reference sequence). The CDR3 extends over 14 amino acids. CDR3 sequence: CASSLGGVRTEAFF. CDR3 sequence (DNA): TGTGCCAGTAGTCTCGGGGGAGTAAGAACTGAAGCTTTCTTT.

The J gene is TRBJ2-5, the V gene TRBV9; 7 bases map to TRBD1. The germline CDR1 and CDR2 sequences are SGDLS and YYNGEE. CDR3 length equals 15 residues. Losses at the gene ends were 3 bases for V and 2 bases for J; bases not matched to a gene: 7. The CDR3 DNA follows: TGTGCCAGCAGCGGCTCCGGGACAGCTCAAGAGACCCAGTACTTC. Protein product: CASSGSGTAQETQYF.

This clone was seen more than once but under ten times. This chain links TRBV13 with TRBJ2-7; TRBD2 matches 11 bases. CDR3 length: 15 residues. V lost 5 bases and J lost 3; bases outside the gene matches: 6. Germline values: CDR1 PRHDT, CDR2 FYEKMQ (reference sequence). The CDR3 DNA follows: TGTGCCAGCAGCAGCGGGACTAGCGGATACTACGAGCAGTACTTC. Protein product: CASSSGTSGYYEQYF.

The V and J genes are TRBV7-9 and TRBJ2-5, with TRBD2 matching over 8 bases. Trimming cost V 6 bases and J 4 bases; bases outside gene matches: 4. The CDR3 contains 13 residues. Germline V lookup: CDR1 SEHNR, CDR2 FQNEAQ (reference sequence). Written as DNA, the CDR3 is TGTGCCAGCAGAAGCGCGGGGGGAGAGACCCAGTACTTC. As protein: CASRSAGGETQYF.

This clone was observed a few times. The CDR3 spells CASSTLTGWGYEQYF. In nucleotides, the CDR3 is TGTGCCAGCAGCACCTTGACAGGGTGGGGCTACGAGCAGTACTTC. V and J are TRBV7-2 and TRBJ2-7; 7 nucleotides agree with TRBD1. J lost 3 bases, V lost 5 bases, and 10 bases had no gene match. The CDR3 totals 15 residues. Germline CDR1 is SGHTA and CDR2 is FQGNSA. Together with reference TRBV7-2 and TRBJ2-7, the CDR3 gives the full variable domain: GAGVSQSPSNKVTEKGKDVELRCDPISGHTALYWYRQSLGQGLEFLIYFQGNSAPDKSGLPSDRFSAERTGGSVSTLTIQRTQQEDSAVYLCASSTLTGWGYEQYFGPGTRLTVT.

V gene TRBV15 combines with J gene TRBJ2-7; 8 nucleotides line up with TRBD1. Germline V CDR1 and CDR2: LNHNV, YYDKDF (reference sequence). With 5 bases clipped from V and 1 base from J, the junction kept 10 bases outside the gene matches. This CDR3 comprises 16 residues. CDR3 DNA sequence: TGTGCCACCAGCCGAAGACAGGGGTTCCAATCCTACGAGCAGTACTTC. Its translation is CATSRRQGFQSYEQYF. Full variable domain (remainder filled in from reference TRBV15 and TRBJ2-7): DAMVIQNPRYQVTQFGKPVTLSCSQTLNHNVMYWYQQKSSQAPKLLFHYYDKDFNNEADTPDNFQSRRPNTSFCFLDIRSPGLGDTAMYLCATSRRQGFQSYEQYFGPGTRLTVT.

This clone has more than one count but fewer than ten. V is TRBV4-3 and J is TRBJ1-2; TRBD1 aligns across 7 bases. CDR1 LGHNA and CDR2 YSLEER come from the germline V gene. The junction had 6 bases not matched to a gene; V was cut back by 2 bases and J by 3 bases. CDR3 length equals 15 residues. CDR3 protein: CASSQRTGQDYGYTF. The CDR3 nucleotides read TGCGCCAGCAGCCAACGTACCGGACAGGACTATGGCTACACCTTC.

The sample holds a few counts of this clone. The chain uses TRBV30 and TRBJ1-2; D not certain. The CDR3 runs to 14 residues. The V gene lost 0 bases and the J gene lost 4 bases, with 12 bases spanning the gap. Germline V gives CDR1 GTSNPN, CDR2 SVGIG (reference sequence). CDR3 sequence reads: CAWSVSAGGYGYTF. CDR3 DNA sequence: TGTGCCTGGAGTGTGTCGGCTGGCGGCTATGGCTACACCTTC.

The chain carries TRBV9 and TRBJ2-7; 14 positions match TRBD2. Trimming took 2 bases from V and 7 from J; bases not matched to a gene: 5. The CDR3 has 15 residues. Germline CDR1 is SGDLS and CDR2 is YYNGEE. CDR3 region: CASSVTSGGAGEQYF. The CDR3 nucleotides read TGTGCCAGCAGCGTGACTAGCGGGGGGGCAGGGGAGCAGTACTTC.

The genes are TRBV11-2 and TRBJ1-5, with 11 bases that match TRBD1. Trimming at V came to 6 bases and at J to 6 bases, leaving 10 bases not matched to a gene. The CDR3 contains 16 residues. Germline V CDR1 and CDR2: SGHAT, FQNNGV. The DNA for the CDR3 is TGTGCCAGCAGTACTCCGGGACAGGGGGTAGGTCAGCCCCAGCATTTT. This gives the protein CASSTPGQGVGQPQHF.

Turning to this clone: One end of the junction fails to match germline, which may point to a read error. The genes are TRBV7-2 and TRBJ2-1; a possible D gene is TRBD2 (6 bases). CDR1 SGHTA and CDR2 FQGNSA come from the germline V gene. This CDR3 is 14 amino acids long. The CDR3: CASSFERTINQQFF. CDR3 coding DNA: TGTGCCAGCAGCTTTGAAAGGACTATCAATCAGCAGTTCTTC. Full variable domain (missing parts from reference TRBV7-2 and TRBJ2-1): GAGVSQSPSNKVTEKGKDVELRCDPISGHTALYWYRQSLGQGLEFLIYFQGNSAPDKSGLPSDRFSAERTGGSVSTLTIQRTQQEDSAVYLCASSFERTINQQFFGPGTRLTVL.

The gene calls are TRBV19 and TRBJ2-2; 7 bases fit TRBD1. The CDR3 contains 15 residues. V shed 4 bases and J 4 bases; nucleotides not matched to a gene: 6. Germline loops: CDR1 LNHDA, CDR2 SQIVND (reference sequence). The CDR3 nucleotides read TGTGCCAGTAGTAGGCAGGGGGTTGGCACCGGGGAGCTGTTTTTT. Residues: CASSRQGVGTGELFF.

This clone was seen only a few times. The chain recombines TRBV10-3 with TRBJ2-3; TRBD2 agrees at 9 bases. Trimming cost V 3 bases and J 2 bases; bases outside gene matches: 6. Germline lookup yields CDR1 ENHRY and CDR2 SYGVKD. The CDR3 totals 16 residues. The CDR3 here is CAISDIAGELTDTQYF. CDR3 DNA sequence: TGTGCCATCAGTGACATAGCGGGGGAACTCACAGATACGCAGTATTTT.

This sequence joins TRBV4-3 and TRBJ2-1; tentatively, D is TRBD2 (5 bases). Germline lookup yields CDR1 LGHNA and CDR2 YSLEER. The CDR3 spans 13 residues. The V end lost 3 bases, the J end lost 6 bases, and 9 bases lay between the germline ends. DNA of the CDR3: TGCGCCAGCAGCCAGGAGGTGGGCAATGAGCAGTTCTTC. This translates into CASSQEVGNEQFF.

The chain uses TRBV30 and TRBJ2-1; TRBD2 agrees at 9 bases. V trimming: 0 bases; J trimming: 9 bases; junction bases outside the gene matches: 18. CDR1 GTSNPN and CDR2 SVGIG come from the germline V gene (reference sequence). CDR3 size: 18 residues. The CDR3 nucleotides read TGTGCCTGGAGTGTCAATGAACGGCTAGCGGGATACCTCAGTGAGCAGTTCTTC. Amino acid sequence: CAWSVNERLAGYLSEQFF.

This clone has only a few counts. This rearrangement joins TRBV7-9 to TRBJ1-2; D unclear. V was shortened by 5 bases and J by 0 bases, with 13 bases between the two germline ends. Germline CDR1 and CDR2: SEHNR and FQNEAQ (reference sequence). This CDR3 is built from 15 residues. The DNA for the CDR3 is TGTGCCAGCAGCCCTAGACGCGAGACTAACTATGGCTACACCTTC. Translated, it gives CASSPRRETNYGYTF.

There are a few counts of this clone. CDR3 loop: CASSLQARGDQPQHF. As DNA, the CDR3 is TGTGCCAGCAGTTTACAGGCCAGGGGGGATCAGCCCCAGCATTTT. The chain joins TRBV28 to TRBJ1-5; TRBD1 matches 7 bases. Looked up from germline, CDR1 is MDHEN and CDR2 is SYDVKM. This CDR3 has 15 amino acids. After removal of 2 bases from V and 5 bases from J, the junction contained 6 bases not matched to a gene. Full variable domain (missing parts from reference TRBV28 and TRBJ1-5): DVKVTQSSRYLVKRTGEKVFLECVQDMDHENMFWYRQDPGLGLRLIYFSYDVKMKEKGDIPEGYSVSREKKERFSLILESASTNQTSMYLCASSLQARGDQPQHFGDGTRLSIL.

This clone was found a few times. The chain is built from TRBV7-9 and TRBJ2-7, with 8 bases identical to TRBD2. After removal of 4 bases from V and 6 bases from J, the junction contained 17 bases not matched to a gene. The CDR3 covers 17 residues. Germline CDR1 SEHNR, CDR2 FQNEAQ (reference sequence). The CDR3: CASSWLTSPGLEGEQYF. The CDR3 DNA sequence: TGTGCCAGCAGCTGGTTAACGTCTCCGGGACTAGAGGGCGAGCAGTACTTC.

This clone has a handful of counts. V and J are TRBV7-8 and TRBJ2-5; TRBD2 agrees at 14 bases. V lost 5 bases, J lost 2 bases, and 7 bases stayed unmatched. The CDR3 runs to 17 residues. Germline V gene sequence: CDR1 SGHVS, CDR2 FQNEAQ. Here the CDR3 DNA reads TGTGCCAGCAGCAGACTAGCGGGGGGGACCCATCAAGAGACCCAGTACTTC. As protein: CASSRLAGGTHQETQYF. Filled out from reference TRBV7-8 and TRBJ2-5, the complete variable domain reads GAGVSQSPRYKVAKRGQDVALRCDPISGHVSLFWYQQALGQGPEFLTYFQNEAQLDKSGLPSDRFFAERPEGSVSTLKIQRTQQEDSAVYLCASSRLAGGTHQETQYFGPGTRLLVL.

This clone was detected only once. The V gene is TRBV15, the J gene TRBJ2-5; 9 bases line up with TRBD2. This CDR3 contains 15 residues. The germline CDR1 and CDR2 sequences are LNHNV and YYDKDF (reference sequence). Unmatched junction bases numbered 4, after V lost 0 bases and J lost 5 bases. The CDR3 reads CATSRDSGRGETQYF. The CDR3 nucleotides read TGTGCCACCAGCAGAGATAGCGGGAGAGGCGAGACCCAGTACTTC.

The chain recombines TRBV14 with TRBJ2-1, with a weak D call TRBD1 (6 bases). The V end lost 1 base, the J end lost 8 bases, and 15 bases lay between the germline ends. This CDR3 has 15 residues. Germline V gene data show CDR1 as SGHDN and CDR2 as FVKESK. The CDR3 is CASSQVVRGNHEQFF. The DNA for the CDR3 is TGTGCCAGCAGCCAAGTGGTAAGGGGGAACCATGAGCAGTTCTTC.

This clone occurred a few times. V usage is TRBV28 and J usage is TRBJ1-2; D is unresolved. Trimming took off 3 bases at V and 5 bases at J, with 10 bases between the two ends. CDR3 length equals 13 residues. Germline assignment: CDR1 MDHEN and CDR2 SYDVKM. The CDR3 here is CASSFGQDYGYTF. For the CDR3, the DNA is TGTGCCAGCAGTTTTGGTCAGGATTATGGCTACACCTTC.

The V and J genes are TRBV27 and TRBJ2-4; 9 nucleotides line up with TRBD1. Per germline, CDR1 MNHEY and CDR2 SMNVEV (reference sequence). Trimming at V came to 6 bases and at J to 0 bases, leaving 6 bases not matched to a gene. The CDR3 totals 16 residues. CDR3 amino acids: CASSPGQGLAKNIQYF. In DNA form, the CDR3 reads TGTGCCAGCAGCCCGGGACAGGGCTTAGCCAAAAACATTCAGTACTTC.